What follows is one T cell receptor beta chain and its context. As handled by the study authors: For nucleated cells, counts were estimated from reference gene primer amplification. Sequencing was performed with immunoSEQ multiplex PCR; in TCRdb, only in-frame clones are kept and a portion is missing. V and J calls plus clone size are reproduced from that table; the DNA served to infer D and trimming. The sample records under 250,000 clones, roughly 81% being singletons. The data stem from a study of blood T cell repertoires in COVID-19. In the study overall: In each case, the material was cDNA or gDNA derived from T cells, B-cell-depleted T cells, or PBMCs.

Sequencing was carried out using peripheral blood. This clonotype was sampled from a woman aged 50 to 60 with active or convalescent COVID-19.

CDR3: CASRGQGDEQYF. The CDR3 bases are TGTGCCAGCAGGGGACAGGGGGACGAGCAGTACTTC. The chain links TRBV28 to TRBJ2-7; 11 positions agree with TRBD1. V trimming: 6 bases; J trimming: 5 bases; junction bases outside the gene matches: 0. Germline lookup yields CDR1 MDHEN and CDR2 SYDVKM. The CDR3 totals 12 residues.